A selection of T cell receptor beta chains follows, all from one sample in a study of blood T cell repertoires in COVID-19. The data were produced by immunoSEQ multiplex PCR, yet TCRdb's version contains in-frame clones alone and is incomplete. The repertoire has more than 200,000 clones, 87% of them found once; the top ten carry about 6%. The sample was PBMCs or T cells enriched from blood (not recorded which). These TCRs come from a woman in her thirties with acute COVID-19. The CDR3 runs from the conserved cysteine through the conserved F or W. D genes are given only for firm matches. Only part of the rows carry a size: once, few, many, or a class if the clone is expanded.

>TRBV4-2|-|-|TRBJ1-2
TGTGCCAGCAGCCAAGATTTGGTTACAGGACCAGGGGGCTACACCTTC
CASSQDLVTGPGGYTF
>TRBV6-4|-|-|TRBJ2-1
TGTGCCACCTCACCACGGGAGAGGAGATACAATGAGCAGTTCTTC
CATSPRERRYNEQFF
>TRBV6-6|TRBD1|-|TRBJ2-7
TGTGCCAGCAGTTACGACAGGGGGGATACTTACGAGCAGTACTTC
CASSYDRGDTYEQYF
>TRBV5-6|TRBD1|many|TRBJ2-3
TGTGCCAGCAGCTTGCGACAGGGGGCGGGGGGCACAGATACGCAGTATTTT
CASSLRQGAGGTDTQYF
>TRBV5-4|-|once|TRBJ2-7
TGTGCCAGCAGCCTGGACAACTCCTACGAGCAGTACTTC
CASSLDNSYEQYF
>TRBV13|TRBD2|-|TRBJ2-3
TGTGCCAGCAGCGAACGAAAGGGGCGGGGGAACATGAGAGATACGCAGTATTTT
CASSERKGRGNMRDTQYF
>TRBV7-9|TRBD2|-|TRBJ2-4
TGTGCCAGCAGCTTATCGAGGGGAGGGTTGGCCAAAAACATTCAGTACTTC
CASSLSRGGLAKNIQYF
>TRBV7-9|-|-|TRBJ1-6
TGTGCCAGCAGCTTAATCCCGGGGGGATATTCACCCCTCCACTTT
CASSLIPGGYSPLHF
>TRBV4-2|TRBD1|-|TRBJ2-3
TGTGCCAGCAGCCAAGCAGGGGGTTACACAGATACGCAGTATTTT
CASSQAGGYTDTQYF
>TRBV19|TRBD2|-|TRBJ2-5
TGTGCCACCCGACGGGCTAGCGGGAGGGGAGAGACCCAGTACTTC
CATRRASGRGETQYF
>TRBV19|TRBD2|-|TRBJ2-5
TGTGCCAGTAACGGCGGGGGAGAGACCCAGTACTTC
CASNGGGETQYF
>TRBV3-1/TRBV3-2|-|-|TRBJ1-5
TGTGCCAGCAGCCGAGAGGGAGGGTTGCCCCAGCATTTT
CASSREGGLPQHF
>TRBV10-2|-|-|TRBJ2-4
TGCGCCAGCAGTGACCCGGCCGGGGGCAAAAACATTCAGTACTTC
CASSDPAGGKNIQYF
>TRBV19|TRBD2|-|TRBJ2-3
TGTGCCAGTACACTAGCGGGGGTAGATACGCAGTATTTT
CASTLAGVDTQYF
>TRBV19|TRBD1|-|TRBJ2-7
TGTGCCAGTGGATACAGGGGACGGGGCTCCTACGAGCAGTACTTC
CASGYRGRGSYEQYF
>TRBV3-1/TRBV3-2|TRBD2|-|TRBJ2-1
TGTGCCAGCAGCCAAGCCCCGGCGGGGGGCGGGTATGAGCAGTTCTTC
CASSQAPAGGGYEQFF
>TRBV5-1|TRBD1|-|TRBJ2-2
TGCGCCAGCAGCCAGCAGGGGGCCACCGGGGAGCTGTTTTTT
CASSQQGATGELFF
>TRBV11-2|TRBD1|-|TRBJ1-5
TGTGCCAGCAGCTTAGGGGACAGTGGCAATCAGCCCCAGCATTTT
CASSLGDSGNQPQHF
>TRBV28|-|-|TRBJ1-1
TGTGCCAGCAGTTTAATTCAGTCGAACACTGAAGCTTTCTTT
CASSLIQSNTEAFF
>TRBV5-3|-|-|TRBJ2-5
TGTGCCAGAAGCCCGGGGTCTCAAGAGACCCAGTACTTC
CARSPGSQETQYF
>TRBV2|-|-|TRBJ2-3
TGTGCCAGCAGTGCTGCGGGACTCCTTCACACAGATACGCAGTATTTT
CASSAAGLLHTDTQYF
>TRBV5-1|TRBD1|-|TRBJ1-1
TGCGCCAGCAGAACCGGGACAGGTTTGATCACTGAAGCTTTCTTT
CASRTGTGLITEAFF
>TRBV28|-|few|TRBJ1-5
TGTGCCAGCAGTTTGGTTGTCAGTTCAAGCAATCAGCCCCAGCATTTT
CASSLVVSSSNQPQHF
>TRBV5-1|TRBD2|few|TRBJ2-3
TGCGCCAGTCGGACTAGCGGGGGGAATACGCAGTATTTT
CASRTSGGNTQYF
>TRBV18|-|-|TRBJ2-1
TGTGCCAGCTCACCAAGGACAGCTTACAATGAGCAGTTCTTC
CASSPRTAYNEQFF
>TRBV29-1|-|-|TRBJ2-3
TGCAGCGTCACACCCGTCGTAGCGGGCACAGATACGCAGTATTTT
CSVTPVVAGTDTQYF
>TRBV19|TRBD1|-|TRBJ2-2
TGTGCCAGTACCTGGACAGGGGAGACCGGGGAGCTGTTTTTT
CASTWTGETGELFF
>TRBV9|TRBD1|once|TRBJ1-2
TGTGCCAGCAGCTTCCGGACAGGGGCTAACTATGGCTACACCTTC
CASSFRTGANYGYTF
>TRBV7-8|TRBD1|-|TRBJ1-2
TGTGCCAGCAGCTCGGTAGACCAGGGGGCGAGGGATGGCTACACCTTC
CASSSVDQGARDGYTF
>TRBV7-2|TRBD1|few|TRBJ1-6
TGTGCCAGCAGCGCCCGGACAGGTGGGAGTAAAAATTCACCCCTCCACTTT
CASSARTGGSKNSPLHF
>TRBV6-2/TRBV6-3|-|-|TRBJ1-5
TGTGCCAGCAGTTACAGGGAGGTGACTCAGCCCCAGCATTTT
CASSYREVTQPQHF
>TRBV7-8|-|many|TRBJ2-1
TGTGCCAGCAGCTTAGCGGGACTCCAGCGAAATGAGCAGTTCTTC
CASSLAGLQRNEQFF
>TRBV30|-|-|TRBJ1-6
TGTGCCTGGAGTTCCTACGCAGGGGTAGATGATAATTCACCCCTCCACTTT
CAWSSYAGVDDNSPLHF
>TRBV7-9|-|-|TRBJ2-3
TGTGCCAGCAGTCCACAGGGCCCAGATACGCAGTATTTT
CASSPQGPDTQYF
>TRBV29-1|-|-|TRBJ1-2
TGCAGCGTTGCTGGGCAGTCTAACTATGGCTACACCTTC
CSVAGQSNYGYTF
>TRBV3-1/TRBV3-2|-|-|TRBJ1-3
TGTGCCAGCAGCCAAGATCCCACAGGGTTACCTGGAAACACCATATATTTT
CASSQDPTGLPGNTIYF
>TRBV6-1|-|-|TRBJ1-2
TGTGCCAGCAGTGAAGGTGCCATAGCATCATGGGGCTACACCTTC
CASSEGAIASWGYTF
>TRBV28|-|-|TRBJ1-4
TGTGCCATTAAAGGAGGGGCAACTAATGAAAAACTGTTTTTT
CAIKGGATNEKLFF
>TRBV9|TRBD1|-|TRBJ1-6
TGTGCCAGCAGCGCCATGGGACAGGGGATGAGAAATTCACCCCTCCACTTT
CASSAMGQGMRNSPLHF
>TRBV23-1|-|-|TRBJ1-2
TGCGCCGTCCCACCCTTACTAATTCGGCACACCTTC
CAVPPLLIRHTF
>TRBV7-9|TRBD2|-|TRBJ2-1
TGTGCCAGCAGCTTTGGACTAGCGGACTACTACAATGAGCAGTTCTTC
CASSFGLADYYNEQFF
>TRBV28|TRBD1|-|TRBJ1-4
TGTGCCAGCAGTTCGACAGGGGGGGGTGTAGCTAATGAAAAACTGTTTTTT
CASSSTGGGVANEKLFF